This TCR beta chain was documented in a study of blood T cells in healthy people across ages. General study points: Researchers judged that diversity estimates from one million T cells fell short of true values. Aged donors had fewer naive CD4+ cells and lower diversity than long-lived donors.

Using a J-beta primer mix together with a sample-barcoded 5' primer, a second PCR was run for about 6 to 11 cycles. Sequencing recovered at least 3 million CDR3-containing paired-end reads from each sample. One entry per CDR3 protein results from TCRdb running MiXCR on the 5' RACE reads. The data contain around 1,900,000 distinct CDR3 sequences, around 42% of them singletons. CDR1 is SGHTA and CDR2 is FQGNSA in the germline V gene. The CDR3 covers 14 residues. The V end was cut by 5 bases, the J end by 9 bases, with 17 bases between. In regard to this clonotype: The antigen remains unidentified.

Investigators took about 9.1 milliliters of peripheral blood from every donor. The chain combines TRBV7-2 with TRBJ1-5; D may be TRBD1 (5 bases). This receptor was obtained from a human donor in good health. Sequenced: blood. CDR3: CASSQGGRGTPQHF. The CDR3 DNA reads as TGTGCCAGCAGCCAGGGAGGCCGGGGCACGCCCCAGCATTTT.